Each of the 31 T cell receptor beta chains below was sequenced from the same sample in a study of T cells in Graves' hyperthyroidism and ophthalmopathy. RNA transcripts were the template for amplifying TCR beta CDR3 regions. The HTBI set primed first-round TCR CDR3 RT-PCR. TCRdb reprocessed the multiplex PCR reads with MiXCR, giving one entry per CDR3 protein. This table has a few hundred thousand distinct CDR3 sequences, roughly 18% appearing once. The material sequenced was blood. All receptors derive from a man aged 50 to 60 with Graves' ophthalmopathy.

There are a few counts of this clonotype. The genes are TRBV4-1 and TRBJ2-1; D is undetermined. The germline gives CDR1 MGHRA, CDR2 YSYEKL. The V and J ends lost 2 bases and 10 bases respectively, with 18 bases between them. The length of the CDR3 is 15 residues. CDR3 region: CASSQHPDPPGEQFF. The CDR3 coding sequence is TGCGCCAGCAGCCAACATCCGGACCCTCCTGGAGAGCAGTTCTTC.

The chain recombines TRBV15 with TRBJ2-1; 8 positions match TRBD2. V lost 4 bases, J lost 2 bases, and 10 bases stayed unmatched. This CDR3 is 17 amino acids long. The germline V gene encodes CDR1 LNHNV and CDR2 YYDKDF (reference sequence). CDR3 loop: CATSIGRGGVTYNEQFF. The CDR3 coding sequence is TGTGCCACCAGCATCGGACGGGGGGGTGTAACCTACAATGAGCAGTTCTTC.

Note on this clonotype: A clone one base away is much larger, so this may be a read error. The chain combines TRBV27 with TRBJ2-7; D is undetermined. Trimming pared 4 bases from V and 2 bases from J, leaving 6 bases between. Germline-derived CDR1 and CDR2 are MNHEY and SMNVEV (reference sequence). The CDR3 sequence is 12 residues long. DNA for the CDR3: TGTGCCAGCAGTTCCCCCACCTACGAGCAGTACTTC. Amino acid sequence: CASSSPTYEQYF.

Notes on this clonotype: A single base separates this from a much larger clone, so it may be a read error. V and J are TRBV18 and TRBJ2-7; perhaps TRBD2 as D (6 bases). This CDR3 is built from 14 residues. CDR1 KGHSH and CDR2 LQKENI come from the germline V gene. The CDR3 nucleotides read TGTGCCAGCTCACCCGGGGGAGTCCCCTACGAGCAGCACTTC. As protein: CASSPGGVPYEQHF.

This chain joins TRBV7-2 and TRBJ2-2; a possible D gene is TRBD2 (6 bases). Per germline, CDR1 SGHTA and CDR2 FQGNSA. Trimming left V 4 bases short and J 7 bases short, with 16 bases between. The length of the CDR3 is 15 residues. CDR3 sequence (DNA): TGTGCCAGCAGCTCTGGGGGGTTCGTGATCGGGGAGCTGTTTTTT. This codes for CASSSGGFVIGELFF.

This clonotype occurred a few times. CDR3 DNA: TGTGCCAGCAGTTCCGTTCAGACCGTTAAAAACATTCAGTACTTC. Translated: CASSSVQTVKNIQYF. The chain combines TRBV27 with TRBJ2-4, with D uncertain. The germline V and J ends were trimmed by 4 bases and 4 bases, with 14 bases remaining between them. CDR1 is MNHEY, CDR2 SMNVEV, per germline (reference sequence). CDR3 size: 15 residues.

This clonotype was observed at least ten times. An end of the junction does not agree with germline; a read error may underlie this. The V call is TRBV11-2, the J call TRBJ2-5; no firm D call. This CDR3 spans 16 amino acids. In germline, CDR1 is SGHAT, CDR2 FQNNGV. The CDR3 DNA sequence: TGCGCCAGCAGCCAAGCTTGGTCTTTGGTCAACGAGACCCAGTACTTC. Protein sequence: CASSQAWSLVNETQYF. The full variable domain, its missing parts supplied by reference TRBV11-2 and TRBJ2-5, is EAGVAQSPRYKIIEKRQSVAFWCNPISGHATLYWYQQILGQGPKLLIQFQNNGVVDDSQLPKDRFSAERLKGVDSTLKIQPAKLEDSAVYLCASSQAWSLVNETQYFGPGTRLLVL.

The CDR3 DNA follows: TGTGCCAGCAGCTCCATTGGGGGGGCTAGTTGGTCACCCCTCCACTTT. This sequence encodes CASSSIGGASWSPLHF. This sequence joins TRBV7-2 and TRBJ1-6, with D maybe TRBD1 (6 bases). Germline CDR1 and CDR2: SGHTA and FQGNSA. This CDR3 contains 16 residues. The ends were cut back, 4 bases at V and 10 bases at J, with 20 bases in the middle.

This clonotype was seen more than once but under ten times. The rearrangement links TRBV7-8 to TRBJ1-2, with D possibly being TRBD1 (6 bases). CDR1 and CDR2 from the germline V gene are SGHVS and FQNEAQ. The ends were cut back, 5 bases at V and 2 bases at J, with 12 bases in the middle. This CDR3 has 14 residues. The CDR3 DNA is TGTGCCAGCAGCCCGGGGACAAAGAACTATGGCTACACCTTC. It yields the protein CASSPGTKNYGYTF.

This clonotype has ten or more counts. The CDR3 DNA follows: TGTGCCAGCAATTCTCGTTTAGGCGGTGTTAGGGACACTGAAGCTTTCTTT. Translated, it gives CASNSRLGGVRDTEAFF. This chain joins TRBV28 and TRBJ1-1, with unresolved D. CDR3 size: 17 residues. Trimming shortened V by 7 bases and J by 3 bases, and 24 bases separated the two germline ends. CDR1 and CDR2 (germline): MDHEN, SYDVKM.

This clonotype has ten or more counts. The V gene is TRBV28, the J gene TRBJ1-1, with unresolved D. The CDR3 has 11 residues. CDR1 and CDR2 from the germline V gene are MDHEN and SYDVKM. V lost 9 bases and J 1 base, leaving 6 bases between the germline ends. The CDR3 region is CASAPNTEAFF. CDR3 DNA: TGTGCCAGTGCACCGAACACTGAAGCTTTCTTT. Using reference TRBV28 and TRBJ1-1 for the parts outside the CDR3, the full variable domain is DVKVTQSSRYLVKRTGEKVFLECVQDMDHENMFWYRQDPGLGLRLIYFSYDVKMKEKGDIPEGYSVSREKKERFSLILESASTNQTSMYLCASAPNTEAFFGQGTRLTVV.

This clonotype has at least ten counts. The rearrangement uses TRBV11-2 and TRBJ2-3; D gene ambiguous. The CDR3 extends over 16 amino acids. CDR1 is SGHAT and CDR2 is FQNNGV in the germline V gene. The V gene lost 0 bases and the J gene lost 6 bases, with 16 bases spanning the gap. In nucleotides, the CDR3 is TGTGCCAGCAGCTTAGATCTATTGACCTCTTCCGATACGCAGTATTTT. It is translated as CASSLDLLTSSDTQYF.

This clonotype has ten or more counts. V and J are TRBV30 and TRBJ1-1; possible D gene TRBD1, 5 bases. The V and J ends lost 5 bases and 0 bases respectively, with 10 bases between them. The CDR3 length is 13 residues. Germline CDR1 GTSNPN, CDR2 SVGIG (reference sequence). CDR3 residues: CAWVWGMNTEAFF. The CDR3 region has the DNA TGTGCCTGGGTCTGGGGGATGAACACTGAAGCTTTCTTT. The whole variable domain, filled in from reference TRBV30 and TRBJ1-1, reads SQTIHQWPATLVQPVGSPLSLECTVEGTSNPNLYWYRQAAGRGLQLLFYSVGIGQISSEVPQNLSASRPQDRQFILSSKKLLLSDSGFYLCAWVWGMNTEAFFGQGTRLTVV.

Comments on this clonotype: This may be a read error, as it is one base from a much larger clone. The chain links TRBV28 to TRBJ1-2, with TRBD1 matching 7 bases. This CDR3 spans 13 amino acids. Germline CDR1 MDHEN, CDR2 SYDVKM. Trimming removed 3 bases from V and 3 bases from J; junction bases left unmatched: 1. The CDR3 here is CASSFGQDYGYTF. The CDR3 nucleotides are TGTGCCAGCAGTTTCGGACAGGACTATGGCTACACCTTC.

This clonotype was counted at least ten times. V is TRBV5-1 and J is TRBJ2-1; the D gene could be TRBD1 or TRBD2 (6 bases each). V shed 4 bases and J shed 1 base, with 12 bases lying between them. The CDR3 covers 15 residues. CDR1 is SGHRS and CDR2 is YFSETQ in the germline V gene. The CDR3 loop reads CASSPGAPSYNEQFF. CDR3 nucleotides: TGCGCCAGCAGCCCGGGGGCCCCGTCCTACAATGAGCAGTTCTTC.

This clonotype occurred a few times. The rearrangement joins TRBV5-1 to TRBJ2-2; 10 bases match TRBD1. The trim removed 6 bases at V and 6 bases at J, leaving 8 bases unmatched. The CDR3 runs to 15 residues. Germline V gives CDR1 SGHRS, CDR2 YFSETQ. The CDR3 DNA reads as TGCGCCAGCAATGATCGACAGGGGGCAGCCGGGGAGCTGTTTTTT. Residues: CASNDRQGAAGELFF.

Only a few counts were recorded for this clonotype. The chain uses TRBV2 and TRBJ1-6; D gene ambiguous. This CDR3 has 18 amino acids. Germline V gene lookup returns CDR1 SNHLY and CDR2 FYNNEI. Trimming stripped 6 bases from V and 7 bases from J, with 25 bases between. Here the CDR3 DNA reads TGTGCCAGCAGGACCCTCACCCCTAGGGAGAATTCAAATTCACCCCTCCACTTT. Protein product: CASRTLTPRENSNSPLHF. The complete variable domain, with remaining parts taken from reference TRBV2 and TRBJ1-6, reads EPEVTQTPSHQVTQMGQEVILRCVPISNHLYFYWYRQILGQKVEFLVSFYNNEISEKSEIFDDQFSVERPDGSNFTLKIRSTKLEDSAMYFCASRTLTPRENSNSPLHFGNGTRLTVT.

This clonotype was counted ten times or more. CDR3 nucleotide sequence: TGTGCCAGCACTCCAACCCACGGGGGGACTAACTATGGCTACACCTTC. Translated: CASTPTHGGTNYGYTF. The gene calls are TRBV3-1 and TRBJ1-2, with a weak D call TRBD1 (5 bases). Germline CDR1 reads LGHDT; CDR2 reads YNNKEL (reference sequence). The CDR3 has 16 amino acids. Trimming left V 7 bases short and J 0 bases short, with 18 bases between. Filled out from reference TRBV3-1 and TRBJ1-2, the complete variable domain reads DTAVSQTPKYLVTQMGNDKSIKCEQNLGHDTMYWYKQDSKKFLKIMFSYNNKELIINETVPNRFSPKSPDKAHLNLHINSLELGDSAVYFCASTPTHGGTNYGYTFGSGTRLTVV.

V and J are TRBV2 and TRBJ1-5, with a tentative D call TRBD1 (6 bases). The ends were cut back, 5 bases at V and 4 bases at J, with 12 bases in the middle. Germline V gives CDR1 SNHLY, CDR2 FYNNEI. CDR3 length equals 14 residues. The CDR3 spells CASSSGTPNQPQHF. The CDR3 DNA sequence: TGTGCCAGCAGTTCCGGGACACCAAATCAGCCCCAGCATTTT. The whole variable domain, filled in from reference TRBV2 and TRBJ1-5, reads EPEVTQTPSHQVTQMGQEVILRCVPISNHLYFYWYRQILGQKVEFLVSFYNNEISEKSEIFDDQFSVERPDGSNFTLKIRSTKLEDSAMYFCASSSGTPNQPQHFGDGTRLSIL.

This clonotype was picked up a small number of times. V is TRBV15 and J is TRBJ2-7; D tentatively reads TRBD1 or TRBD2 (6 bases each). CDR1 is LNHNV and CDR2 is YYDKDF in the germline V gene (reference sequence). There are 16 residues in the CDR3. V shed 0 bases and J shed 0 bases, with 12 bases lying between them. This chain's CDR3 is CATSREGGPSSYEQYF. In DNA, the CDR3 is TGTGCCACCAGCAGAGAGGGGGGCCCAAGCTCCTACGAGCAGTACTTC. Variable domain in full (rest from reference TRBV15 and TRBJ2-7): DAMVIQNPRYQVTQFGKPVTLSCSQTLNHNVMYWYQQKSSQAPKLLFHYYDKDFNNEADTPDNFQSRRPNTSFCFLDIRSPGLGDTAMYLCATSREGGPSSYEQYFGPGTRLTVT.

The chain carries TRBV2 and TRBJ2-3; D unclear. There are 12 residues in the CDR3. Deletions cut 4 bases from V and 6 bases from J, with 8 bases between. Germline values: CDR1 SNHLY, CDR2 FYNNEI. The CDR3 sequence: CASSGGLDTQYF. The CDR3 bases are TGTGCCAGCAGTGGAGGTTTGGATACGCAGTATTTT.

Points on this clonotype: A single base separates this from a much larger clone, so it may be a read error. The CDR3 sequence: CASSQAGGNRPQHF. CDR3 nucleotides: TGTGCCAGCAGCCAAGCAGGGGGCAATCGGCCCCAGCATTTT. The chain carries TRBV4-2 and TRBJ1-5; TRBD1 agrees at 8 bases. CDR1 is LGHNA and CDR2 is YNFKEQ in the germline V gene. The CDR3 is 14 residues long.

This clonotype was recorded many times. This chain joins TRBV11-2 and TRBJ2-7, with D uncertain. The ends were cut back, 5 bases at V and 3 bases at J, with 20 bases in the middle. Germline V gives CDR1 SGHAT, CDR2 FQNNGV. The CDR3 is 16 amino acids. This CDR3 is CASSLLIPADLYEQYF. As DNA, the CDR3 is TGTGCCAGCAGCCTGCTTATACCCGCGGACCTCTACGAGCAGTACTTC.

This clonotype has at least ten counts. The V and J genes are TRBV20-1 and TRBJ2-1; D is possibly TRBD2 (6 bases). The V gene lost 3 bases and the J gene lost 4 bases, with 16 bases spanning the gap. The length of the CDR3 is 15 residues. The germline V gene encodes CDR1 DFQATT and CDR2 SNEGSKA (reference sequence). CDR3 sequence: CSASQSGAKYNEQFF. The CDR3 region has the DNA TGCAGTGCTAGTCAGTCGGGAGCTAAGTACAATGAGCAGTTCTTC.

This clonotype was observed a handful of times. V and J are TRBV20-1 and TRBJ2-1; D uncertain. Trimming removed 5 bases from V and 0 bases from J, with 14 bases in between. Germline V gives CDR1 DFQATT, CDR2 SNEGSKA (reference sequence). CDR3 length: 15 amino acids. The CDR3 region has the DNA TGCAGTGCTTTCGAGGTTCCGGGCTCCTACAATGAGCAGTTCTTC. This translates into CSAFEVPGSYNEQFF.

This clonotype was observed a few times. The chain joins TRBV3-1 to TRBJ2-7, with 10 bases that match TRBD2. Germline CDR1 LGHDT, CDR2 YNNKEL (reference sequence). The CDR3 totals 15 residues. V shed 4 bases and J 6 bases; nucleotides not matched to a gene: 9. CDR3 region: CASSLQAAGGREQYF. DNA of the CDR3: TGTGCCAGCAGCCTTCAAGCAGCGGGAGGGCGCGAGCAGTACTTC.

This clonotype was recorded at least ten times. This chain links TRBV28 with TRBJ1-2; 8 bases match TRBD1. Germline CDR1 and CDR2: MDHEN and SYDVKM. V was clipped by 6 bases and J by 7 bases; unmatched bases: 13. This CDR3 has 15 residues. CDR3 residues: CASRTGGDRLSGYTF. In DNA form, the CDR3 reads TGTGCCAGCAGGACCGGGGGGGACAGGCTCTCTGGCTACACCTTC.

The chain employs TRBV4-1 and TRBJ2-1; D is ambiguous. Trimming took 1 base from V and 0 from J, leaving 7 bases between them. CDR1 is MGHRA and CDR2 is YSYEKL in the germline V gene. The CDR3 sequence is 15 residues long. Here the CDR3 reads CASSQGASSYNEQFF. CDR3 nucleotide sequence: TGCGCCAGCAGCCAAGGGGCGAGCTCCTACAATGAGCAGTTCTTC.

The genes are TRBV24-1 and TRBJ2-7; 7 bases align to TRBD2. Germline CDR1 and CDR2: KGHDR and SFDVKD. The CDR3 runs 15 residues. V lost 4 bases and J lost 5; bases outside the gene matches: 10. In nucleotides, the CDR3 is TGTGCCACCAGTGAAGGGAGGGGATCTGGGGACGAGCAGTACTTC. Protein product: CATSEGRGSGDEQYF.

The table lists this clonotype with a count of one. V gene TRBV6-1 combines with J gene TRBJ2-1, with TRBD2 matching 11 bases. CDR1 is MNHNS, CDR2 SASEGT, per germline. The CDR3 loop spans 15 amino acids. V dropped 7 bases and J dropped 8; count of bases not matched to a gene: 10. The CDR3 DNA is TGTGCCAGCAATCCGGCTAGCGGGAGGAGCGATGAGCAGTTCTTC. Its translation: CASNPASGRSDEQFF.

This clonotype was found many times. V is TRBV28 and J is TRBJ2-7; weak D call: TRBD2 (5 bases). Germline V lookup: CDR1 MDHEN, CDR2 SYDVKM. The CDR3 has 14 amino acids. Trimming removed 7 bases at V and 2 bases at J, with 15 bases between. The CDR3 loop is CASTPDGVTYEQYF. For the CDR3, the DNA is TGTGCCAGCACGCCGGACGGGGTAACCTACGAGCAGTACTTC.